This T cell receptor (beta chain) was sequenced in a study of blood T cell repertoires in COVID-19. Study-wide context: The samples span acute and convalescent COVID-19 from the United States, Italy and Spain. The analysed material was cDNA or gDNA that came from T cells, B-cell-depleted T cells, or PBMCs.

This CDR3 has 16 residues. The V end lost 3 bases, the J end lost 7 bases, and 18 bases lay between the germline ends. The germline V gene has CDR1 LGHDT and CDR2 YNNKEL (reference sequence). All enrollees were about 18 to 90 years old and from about 25 US areas. Participants' own reports of clinical history determined their cohort assignment. Libraries were prepared by immunoSEQ multiplex PCR; TCRdb keeps only in-frame clonotypes and omits some of them. The sample yields some 270,000 clones, roughly 84% seen once. Sequencing was done on a sample of PBMCs or T cells enriched from blood (not recorded which). This TCR derives from a man between 50 and 59 years old who had recovered from COVID-19. The J gene is TRBJ2-2, the V gene TRBV3-1 (or the pseudogene TRBV3-2); a possible D gene is TRBD2 (5 bases). The CDR3 bases are TGTGCCAGCAGCCAGTCCGGTGGAGGTAGGATCGGGGAGCTGTTTTTT. Amino acid sequence: CASSQSGGGRIGELFF.